There are a few counts of the clone carrying this T cell receptor (beta chain). Ages ranged from about 18 to 89 years, with residence in around 24 US areas. The study counted Cohort 3 donors as recovered given two negative PCRs, clearance, or symptom resolution. These data come from a study of blood T cell repertoires in COVID-19. The germline V gene encodes CDR1 WSHSY and CDR2 SAAADI. The CDR3 spans 18 residues. Clones were read by immunoSEQ multiplex PCR, and TCRdb kept only the in-frame ones, dropping some. Here the sample spans around 200,000 clones, 70% to 90% being singletons. The specimen was PBMCs or T cells enriched from blood (not recorded which). The TCR comes from a man aged 40-49 years who had recovered from COVID-19. V usage is TRBV10-2 and J usage is TRBJ1-6; possibly TRBD1 for D (5 bases). The CDR3 region is CPPCGGGSGGGTNSPLHF. The CDR3 region has the DNA TGCCCCCCCTGTGGGGGGGGATCGGGTGGGGGTACCAATTCACCCCTCCACTTT.